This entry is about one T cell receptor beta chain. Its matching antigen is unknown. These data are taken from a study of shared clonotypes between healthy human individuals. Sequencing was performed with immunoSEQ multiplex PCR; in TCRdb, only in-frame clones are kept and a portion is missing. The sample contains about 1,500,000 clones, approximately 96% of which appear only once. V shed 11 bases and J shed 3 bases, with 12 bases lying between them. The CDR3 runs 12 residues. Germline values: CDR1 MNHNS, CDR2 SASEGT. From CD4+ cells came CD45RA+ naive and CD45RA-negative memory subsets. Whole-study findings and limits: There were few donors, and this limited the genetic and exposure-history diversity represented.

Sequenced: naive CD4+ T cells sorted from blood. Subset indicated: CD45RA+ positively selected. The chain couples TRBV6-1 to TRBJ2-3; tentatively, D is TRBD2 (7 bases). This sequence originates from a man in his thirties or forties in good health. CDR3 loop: CAGGAATDTQYF. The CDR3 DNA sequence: TGTGCCGGGGGGGCCGCGACAGATACGCAGTATTTT.